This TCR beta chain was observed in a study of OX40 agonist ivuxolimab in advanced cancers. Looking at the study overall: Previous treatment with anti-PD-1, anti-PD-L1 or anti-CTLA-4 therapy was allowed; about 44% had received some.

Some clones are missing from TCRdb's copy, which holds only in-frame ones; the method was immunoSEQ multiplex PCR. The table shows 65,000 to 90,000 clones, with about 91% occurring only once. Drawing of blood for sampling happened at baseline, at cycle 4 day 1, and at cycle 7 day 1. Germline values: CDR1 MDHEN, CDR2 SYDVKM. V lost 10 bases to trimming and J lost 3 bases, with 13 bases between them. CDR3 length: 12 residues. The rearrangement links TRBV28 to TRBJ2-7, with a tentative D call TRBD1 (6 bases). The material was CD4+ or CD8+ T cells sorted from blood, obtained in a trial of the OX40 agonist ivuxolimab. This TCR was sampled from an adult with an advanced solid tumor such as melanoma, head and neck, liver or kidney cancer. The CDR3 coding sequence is TGTGCCACCCGAGGACAGTTCTACGAGCAGTACTTC. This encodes CATRGQFYEQYF.